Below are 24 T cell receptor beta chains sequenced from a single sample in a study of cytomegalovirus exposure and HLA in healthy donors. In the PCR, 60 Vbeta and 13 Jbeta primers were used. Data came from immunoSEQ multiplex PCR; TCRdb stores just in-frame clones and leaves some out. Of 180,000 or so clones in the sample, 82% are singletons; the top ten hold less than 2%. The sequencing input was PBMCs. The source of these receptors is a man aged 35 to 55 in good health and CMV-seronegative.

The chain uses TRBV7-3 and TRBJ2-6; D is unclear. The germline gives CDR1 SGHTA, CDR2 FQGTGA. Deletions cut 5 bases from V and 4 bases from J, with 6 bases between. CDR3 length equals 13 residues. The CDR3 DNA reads TGTGCCAGCAGCCCAGTGGGGGCCAACGTCCTGACTTTC. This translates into CASSPVGANVLTF.

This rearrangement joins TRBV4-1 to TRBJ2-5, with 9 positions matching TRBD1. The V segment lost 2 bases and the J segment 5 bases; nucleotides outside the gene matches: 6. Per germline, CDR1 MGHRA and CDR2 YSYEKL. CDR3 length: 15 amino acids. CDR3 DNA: TGCGCCAGCAGCCAAAATACAGGGGGCGTGGAGACCCAGTACTTC. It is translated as CASSQNTGGVETQYF.

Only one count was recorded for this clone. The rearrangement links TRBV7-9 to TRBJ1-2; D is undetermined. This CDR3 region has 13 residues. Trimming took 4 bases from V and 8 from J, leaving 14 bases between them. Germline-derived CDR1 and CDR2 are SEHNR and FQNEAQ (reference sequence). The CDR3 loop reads CASSSDGVVGYTF. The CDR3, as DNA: TGTGCCAGCAGCTCCGACGGGGTGGTAGGCTACACCTTC. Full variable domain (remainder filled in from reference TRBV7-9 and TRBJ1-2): DTGVSQNPRHKITKRGQNVTFRCDPISEHNRLYWYRQTLGQGPEFLTYFQNEAQLEKSRLLSDRFSAERPKGSFSTLEIQRTEQGDSAMYLCASSSDGVVGYTFGSGTRLTVV.

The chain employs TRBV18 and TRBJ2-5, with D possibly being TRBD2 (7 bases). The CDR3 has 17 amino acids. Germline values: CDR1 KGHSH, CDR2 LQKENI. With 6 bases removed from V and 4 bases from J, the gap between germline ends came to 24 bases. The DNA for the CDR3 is TGTGCCAGCTCCCCCGCGGGGGCAGGTTTTTATGGAGAGACCCAGTACTTC. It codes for CASSPAGAGFYGETQYF.

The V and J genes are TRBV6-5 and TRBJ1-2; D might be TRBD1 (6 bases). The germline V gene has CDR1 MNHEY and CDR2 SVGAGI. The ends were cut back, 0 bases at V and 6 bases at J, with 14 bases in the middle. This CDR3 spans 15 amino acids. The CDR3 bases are TGTGCCAGCAGTTACTCGGCTGACAGGAGAAATGGCTACACCTTC. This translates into CASSYSADRRNGYTF.

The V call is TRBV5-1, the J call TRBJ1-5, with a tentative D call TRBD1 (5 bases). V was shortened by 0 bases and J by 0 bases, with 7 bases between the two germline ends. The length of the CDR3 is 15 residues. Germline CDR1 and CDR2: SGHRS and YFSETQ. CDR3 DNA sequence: TGCGCCAGCAGCTTGGATGGGGCTAGCAATCAGCCCCAGCATTTT. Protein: CASSLDGASNQPQHF.

CDR3 sequence (DNA): TGTGCCAGCAGCTTAGGGGGCGGGGGGTACTCCTACGAGCAGTACTTC. This translates into CASSLGGGGYSYEQYF. J is TRBJ2-7 and V is TRBV7-2; 8 bases are a match to TRBD2. This CDR3 is built from 16 residues. Germline loops: CDR1 SGHTA, CDR2 FQGNSA. Losses at the gene ends were 1 base for V and 0 bases for J; bases not matched to a gene: 5.

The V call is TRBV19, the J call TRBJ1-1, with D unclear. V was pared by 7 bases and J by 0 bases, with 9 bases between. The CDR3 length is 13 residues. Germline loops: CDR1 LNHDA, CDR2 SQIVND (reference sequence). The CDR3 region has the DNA TGTGCCAGTAACCAGGCTATGAACACTGAAGCTTTCTTT. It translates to CASNQAMNTEAFF. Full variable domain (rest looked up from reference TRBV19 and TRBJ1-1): DGGITQSPKYLFRKEGQNVTLSCEQNLNHDAMYWYRQDPGQGLRLIYYSQIVNDFQKGDIAEGYSVSREKKESFPLTVTSAQKNPTAFYLCASNQAMNTEAFFGQGTRLTVV.

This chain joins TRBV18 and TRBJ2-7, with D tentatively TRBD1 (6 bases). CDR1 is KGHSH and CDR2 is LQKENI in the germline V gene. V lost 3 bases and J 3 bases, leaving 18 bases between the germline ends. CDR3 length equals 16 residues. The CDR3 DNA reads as TGTGCCAGCTCACCGTTAAGTCGGACAGCTGACTACGAGCAGTACTTC. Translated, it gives CASSPLSRTADYEQYF.

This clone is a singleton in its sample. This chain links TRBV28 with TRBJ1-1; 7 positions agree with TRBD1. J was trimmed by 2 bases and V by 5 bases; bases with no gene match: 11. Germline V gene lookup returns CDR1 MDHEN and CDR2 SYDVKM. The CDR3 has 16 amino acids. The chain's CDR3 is CASSNPGQVRNTEAFF. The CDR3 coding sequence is TGTGCCAGCAGTAATCCTGGACAGGTCAGAAACACTGAAGCTTTCTTT.

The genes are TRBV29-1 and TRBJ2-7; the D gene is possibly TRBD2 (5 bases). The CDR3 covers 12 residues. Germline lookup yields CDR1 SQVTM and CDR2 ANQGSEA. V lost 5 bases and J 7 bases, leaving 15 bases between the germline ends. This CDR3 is CSVLSGPREQYF. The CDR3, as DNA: TGCAGCGTTTTAAGCGGTCCAAGGGAGCAGTACTTC.

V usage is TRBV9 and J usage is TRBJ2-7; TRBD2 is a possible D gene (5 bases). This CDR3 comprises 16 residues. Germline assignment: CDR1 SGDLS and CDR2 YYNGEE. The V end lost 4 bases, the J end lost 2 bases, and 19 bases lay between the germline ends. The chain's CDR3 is CASSSRSSGLPYEQYF. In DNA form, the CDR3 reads TGTGCCAGCAGCTCCCGTTCCAGCGGTCTTCCCTACGAGCAGTACTTC. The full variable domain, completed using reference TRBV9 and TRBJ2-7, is DSGVTQTPKHLITATGQRVTLRCSPRSGDLSVYWYQQSLDQGLQFLIQYYNGEERAKGNILERFSAQQFPDLHSELNLSSLELGDSALYFCASSSRSSGLPYEQYFGPGTRLTVT.

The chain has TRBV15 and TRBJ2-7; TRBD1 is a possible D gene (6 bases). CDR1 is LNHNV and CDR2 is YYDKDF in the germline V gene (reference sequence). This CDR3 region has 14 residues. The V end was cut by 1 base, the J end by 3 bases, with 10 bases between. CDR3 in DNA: TGTGCCACCAGCAGAGGGCAGGGGCGCTACGAGCAGTACTTC. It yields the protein CATSRGQGRYEQYF.

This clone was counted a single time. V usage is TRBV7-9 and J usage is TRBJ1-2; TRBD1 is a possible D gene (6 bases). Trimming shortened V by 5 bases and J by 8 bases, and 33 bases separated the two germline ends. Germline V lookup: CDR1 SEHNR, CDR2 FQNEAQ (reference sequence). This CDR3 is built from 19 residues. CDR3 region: CASSLNAGANYAGRLGYTF. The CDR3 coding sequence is TGTGCCAGCAGCCTAAACGCAGGGGCTAACTATGCAGGTCGTTTGGGCTACACCTTC.

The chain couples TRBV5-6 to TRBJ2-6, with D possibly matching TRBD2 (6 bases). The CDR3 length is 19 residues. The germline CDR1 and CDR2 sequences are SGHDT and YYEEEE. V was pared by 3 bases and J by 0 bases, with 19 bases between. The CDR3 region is CASSSRAYAGSSGANVLTF. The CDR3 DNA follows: TGTGCCAGCAGCTCCCGAGCCTACGCGGGATCCTCTGGGGCCAACGTCCTGACTTTC.

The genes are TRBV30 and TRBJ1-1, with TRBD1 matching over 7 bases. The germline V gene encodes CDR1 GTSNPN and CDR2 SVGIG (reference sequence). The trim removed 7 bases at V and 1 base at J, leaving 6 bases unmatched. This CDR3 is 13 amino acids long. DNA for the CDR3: TGTGCCTCCGCCGGGACAGAGAACACTGAAGCTTTCTTT. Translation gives CASAGTENTEAFF.

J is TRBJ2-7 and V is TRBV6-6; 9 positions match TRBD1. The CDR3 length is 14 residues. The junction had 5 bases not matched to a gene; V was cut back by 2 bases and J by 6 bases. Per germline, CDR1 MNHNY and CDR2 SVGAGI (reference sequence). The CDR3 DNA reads TGTGCCAGCAGTTACCCCCGGGACAGGGTCGAGCAGTACTTC. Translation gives CASSYPRDRVEQYF.

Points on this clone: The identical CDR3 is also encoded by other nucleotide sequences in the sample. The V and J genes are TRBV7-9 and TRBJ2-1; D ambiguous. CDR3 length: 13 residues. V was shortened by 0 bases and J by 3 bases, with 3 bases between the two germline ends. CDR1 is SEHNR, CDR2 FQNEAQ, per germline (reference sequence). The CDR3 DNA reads TGTGCCAGCAGCTTAGCGCGCTACAATGAGCAGTTCTTC. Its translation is CASSLARYNEQFF.

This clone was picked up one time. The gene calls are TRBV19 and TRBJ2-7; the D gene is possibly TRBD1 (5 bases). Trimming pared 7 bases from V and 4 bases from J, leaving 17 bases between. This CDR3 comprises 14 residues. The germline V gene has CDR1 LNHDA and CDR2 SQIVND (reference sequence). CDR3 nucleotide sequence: TGTGCCAGTAAAAATCAGGGTGGCTCTTACGAGCAGTACTTC. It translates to CASKNQGGSYEQYF.

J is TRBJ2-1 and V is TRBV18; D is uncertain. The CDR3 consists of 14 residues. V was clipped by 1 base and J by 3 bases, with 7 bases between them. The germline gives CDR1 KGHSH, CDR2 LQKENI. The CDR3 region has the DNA TGTGCCAGCTCACCACAACAGAGCTACAATGAGCAGTTCTTC. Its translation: CASSPQQSYNEQFF.

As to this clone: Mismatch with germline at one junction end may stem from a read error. CDR3 sequence reads: CASSIQGSTDTRYF. The CDR3 nucleotides read TGTGCCAGCAGTATACAGGGTTCCACAGATACGCGGTATTTT. V gene TRBV6-1 combines with J gene TRBJ2-3, with D tentatively TRBD1 (6 bases). Germline V gene data show CDR1 as MNHNS and CDR2 as SASEGT. This CDR3 has 14 residues.

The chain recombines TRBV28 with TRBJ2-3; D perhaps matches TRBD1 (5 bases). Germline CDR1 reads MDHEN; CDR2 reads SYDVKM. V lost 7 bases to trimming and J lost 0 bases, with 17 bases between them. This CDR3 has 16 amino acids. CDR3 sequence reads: CASTLRPWGSTDTQYF. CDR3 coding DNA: TGTGCCAGCACCCTAAGACCGTGGGGCAGCACAGATACGCAGTATTTT.

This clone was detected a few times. The CDR3 here is CASSLEGTGPEKLFF. CDR3 DNA sequence: TGTGCCAGCAGCTTGGAAGGGACAGGGCCCGAAAAACTGTTTTTT. The rearrangement joins TRBV5-8 to TRBJ1-4, with 9 bases matching TRBD1. Losses at the gene ends were 0 bases for V and 8 bases for J; bases not matched to a gene: 5. Germline loops: CDR1 SGHTS, CDR2 YDEGEE. The CDR3 totals 15 residues.

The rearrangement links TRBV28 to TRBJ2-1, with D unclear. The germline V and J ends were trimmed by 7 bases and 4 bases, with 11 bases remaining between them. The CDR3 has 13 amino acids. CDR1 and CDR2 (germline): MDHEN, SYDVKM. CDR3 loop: CASINSLYNEQFF. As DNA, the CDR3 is TGTGCCAGCATAAACAGCCTTTACAATGAGCAGTTCTTC. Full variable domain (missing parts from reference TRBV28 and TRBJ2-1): DVKVTQSSRYLVKRTGEKVFLECVQDMDHENMFWYRQDPGLGLRLIYFSYDVKMKEKGDIPEGYSVSREKKERFSLILESASTNQTSMYLCASINSLYNEQFFGPGTRLTVL.